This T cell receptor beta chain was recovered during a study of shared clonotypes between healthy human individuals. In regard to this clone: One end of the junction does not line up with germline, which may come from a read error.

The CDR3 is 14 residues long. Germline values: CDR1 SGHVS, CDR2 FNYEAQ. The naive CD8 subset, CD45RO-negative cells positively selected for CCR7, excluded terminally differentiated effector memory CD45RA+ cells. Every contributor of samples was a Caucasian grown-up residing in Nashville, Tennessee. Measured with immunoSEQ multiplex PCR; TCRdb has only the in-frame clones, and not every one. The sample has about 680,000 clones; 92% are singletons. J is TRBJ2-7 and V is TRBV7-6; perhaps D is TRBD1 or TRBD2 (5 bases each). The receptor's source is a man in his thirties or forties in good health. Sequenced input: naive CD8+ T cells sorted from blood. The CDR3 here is CVSSTGDGGYEQYF. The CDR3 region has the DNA TGTGTCAGCAGCACCGGGGACGGTGGATACGAGCAGTACTTC.